The present TCR beta chain was sequenced within a study of long-term antiretroviral therapy in people with HIV. Broader study findings: ART preceded a rise in diversity that nonetheless stayed lower than in transplant donor controls. Dominant in the repertoire at all time points were clones expanded before ART.

The ends were cut back, 7 bases at V and 0 bases at J, with 15 bases in the middle. Germline V gene lookup returns CDR1 MNHNY and CDR2 SVGAGI (reference sequence). The length of the CDR3 is 15 residues. Among participants with HIV, every one received treatment in the United States. Sequencing used immunoSEQ v3.0 at survey level. The data were produced by immunoSEQ multiplex PCR, yet TCRdb's version contains in-frame clones alone and is incomplete. The sample records about 20,000 clones, approximately 80% being singletons. This clone came up once. Antigen specificity is unknown. The sequence was collected from a woman aged 50 to 60 with HIV. J is TRBJ1-1 and V is TRBV6-6; D unresolved. The specimen comprised unsorted PBMCs, sampled 1.9 years after starting antiretroviral therapy. The CDR3 loop is CASIDAVGMNTEAFF. Here the CDR3 DNA reads TGTGCCAGCATCGATGCCGTGGGCATGAACACTGAAGCTTTCTTT.